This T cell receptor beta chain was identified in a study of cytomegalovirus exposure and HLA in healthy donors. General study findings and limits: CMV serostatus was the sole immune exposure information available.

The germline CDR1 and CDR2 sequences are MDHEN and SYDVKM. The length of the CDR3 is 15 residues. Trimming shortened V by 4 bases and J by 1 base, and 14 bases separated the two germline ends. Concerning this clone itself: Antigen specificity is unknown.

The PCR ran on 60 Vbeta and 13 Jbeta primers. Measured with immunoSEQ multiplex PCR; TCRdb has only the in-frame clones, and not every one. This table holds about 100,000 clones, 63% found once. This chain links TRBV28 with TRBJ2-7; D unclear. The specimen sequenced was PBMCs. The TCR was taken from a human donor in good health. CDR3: CASSSHTKGSYEQYF. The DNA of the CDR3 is TGTGCCAGCAGTTCCCACACTAAAGGATCCTACGAGCAGTACTTC.